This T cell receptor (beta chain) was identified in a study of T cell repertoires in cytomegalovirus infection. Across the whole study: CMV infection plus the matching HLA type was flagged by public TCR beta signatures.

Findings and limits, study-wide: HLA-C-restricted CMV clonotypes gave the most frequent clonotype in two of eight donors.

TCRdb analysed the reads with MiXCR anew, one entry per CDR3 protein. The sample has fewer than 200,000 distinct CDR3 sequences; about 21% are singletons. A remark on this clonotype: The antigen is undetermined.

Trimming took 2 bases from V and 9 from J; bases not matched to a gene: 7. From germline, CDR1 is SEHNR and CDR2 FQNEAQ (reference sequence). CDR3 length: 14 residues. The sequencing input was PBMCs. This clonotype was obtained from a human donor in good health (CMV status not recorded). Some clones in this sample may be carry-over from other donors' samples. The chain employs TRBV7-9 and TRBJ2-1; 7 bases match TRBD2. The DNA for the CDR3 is TGTGCCAGCAGCTTACCGACTAGCTCCGGTGAGCAGTTCTTC. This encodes CASSLPTSSGEQFF. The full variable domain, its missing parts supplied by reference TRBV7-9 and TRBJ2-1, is DTGVSQNPRHKITKRGQNVTFRCDPISEHNRLYWYRQTLGQGPEFLTYFQNEAQLEKSRLLSDRFSAERPKGSFSTLEIQRTEQGDSAMYLCASSLPTSSGEQFFGPGTRLTVL.